Listed here are 9 T cell receptor beta chains from one sample, sequenced in a study of T cell responses to AZD1222 COVID-19 vaccine. TCRdb keeps only in-frame clones here, not all; method: immunoSEQ multiplex PCR. The table has about 130,000 clones, about nine tenths seen once. Sample: peripheral blood, taken 28 days after the second AZD1222 dose. These TCRs come from an adult who received the AZD1222 COVID-19 vaccine.

This chain uses TRBV6-5 with TRBJ1-6; 9 bases are shared with TRBD1. The germline CDR1 and CDR2 sequences are MNHEY and SVGAGI. This CDR3 comprises 14 residues. The J segment lost 9 bases and the V segment lost 8 bases, leaving 8 bases of the junction unmatched. Written as DNA, the CDR3 is TGTGCCAGCTACCCGGGGACAGGGATTTCACCCCTCCACTTT. Its protein is CASYPGTGISPLHF.

The rearrangement joins TRBV6-1 to TRBJ1-2; D possibly corresponds to TRBD1 (5 bases). Trimming took off 0 bases at V and 4 bases at J, with 12 bases between the two ends. This CDR3 comprises 15 residues. Germline lookup yields CDR1 MNHNS and CDR2 SASEGT. The CDR3 here is CASSEAPGTSYGYTF. The CDR3 DNA reads as TGTGCCAGCAGTGAAGCCCCCGGGACCTCCTATGGCTACACCTTC.

This chain connects TRBV6-1 to TRBJ2-1; D call uncertain. Per germline, CDR1 MNHNS and CDR2 SASEGT. V was cut by 3 bases and J by 9 bases, with 9 bases left in between. This CDR3 region has 12 residues. CDR3 protein: CASSEMYGEQFF. The CDR3 DNA is TGTGCCAGCAGTGAGATGTACGGTGAGCAGTTCTTC.

The V gene is TRBV18, the J gene TRBJ1-2; D is perhaps TRBD1 (5 bases). Deletions cut 6 bases from V and 5 bases from J, with 19 bases between. Germline assignment: CDR1 KGHSH and CDR2 LQKENI. This CDR3 has 15 amino acids. In nucleotides, the CDR3 is TGTGCCAGCTCCCCAGCGGCAGGGCGGGAGTATGGCTACACCTTC. Its protein product is CASSPAAGREYGYTF.

V is TRBV18 and J is TRBJ2-1, with D possibly TRBD1 on 5 matching bases. Germline CDR1 KGHSH, CDR2 LQKENI. CDR3 length: 13 residues. V was trimmed by 5 bases and J by 4 bases, leaving 9 bases between them. The CDR3 spells CASSYDSYNEQFF. The CDR3 DNA is TGTGCCAGCTCATACGACAGTTACAATGAGCAGTTCTTC.

The chain employs TRBV12-5 and TRBJ1-4, with a tentative D call TRBD1 (5 bases). Trimming left V 5 bases short and J 3 bases short, with 10 bases between. This CDR3 has 14 residues. Germline values: CDR1 LGHNT, CDR2 FRNRAP. CDR3 sequence: CASGKGSANEKLFF. In DNA form, the CDR3 reads TGTGCTAGTGGTAAGGGGTCGGCTAATGAAAAACTGTTTTTT.

The rearrangement joins TRBV24-1 to TRBJ2-3; D gene ambiguous. This CDR3 is built from 15 residues. CDR1 and CDR2 (germline): KGHDR, SFDVKD. Trimming shortened V by 5 bases and J by 4 bases, and 15 bases separated the two germline ends. The CDR3 here is CATSGSATGSDTQYF. The CDR3 nucleotides read TGTGCCACCAGTGGTTCCGCCACGGGCTCAGATACGCAGTATTTT.

This clone showed up just once. The J gene is TRBJ2-2, the V gene TRBV11-3, with a weak D call TRBD2 (6 bases). CDR1 is SGHNT, CDR2 YENEEA, per germline. The CDR3 is 14 residues long. Trimming took 8 bases from V and 3 from J, leaving 13 bases between them. The CDR3 spells CASRRGRDTGELFF. The CDR3, as DNA: TGTGCCAGCCGCCGGGGGAGAGACACCGGGGAGCTGTTTTTT.

The rearrangement joins TRBV12-3 or TRBV12-4 to TRBJ1-1, with D perhaps matching TRBD1 (5 bases). V lost 7 bases, J lost 5 bases, and 14 bases lay in between. This CDR3 contains 13 residues. The CDR3 region has the DNA TGTGCCAGCACCCAGCAGGGTGGGACTGAAGCTTTCTTT. It specifies CASTQQGGTEAFF.